The T cell receptor (beta chain) under discussion was sequenced for a study of T cells expressing NK-cell markers. For each CDR3 protein, TCRdb gives one entry from its re-call of the 5' RACE reads, without DNA. The sample totals roughly 420,000 distinct CDR3 sequences. Germline V gives CDR1 MGHDK, CDR2 SYGVNS. This CDR3 has 11 amino acids. Input material: blood T cells: a sorted CD56 or NKG2C T cell subset, CD4+ or CD8+ T cells, or bulk PBMC T cells (not recorded which). This chain links TRBV25-1 with TRBJ2-4. This TCR derives from a woman between 18 and 69 years old in good health. The CDR3 region is CASSEFNIQYF.